This T cell receptor beta chain was sequenced in a study of T-cell reconstitution after alpha-beta-depleted transplantation in children. Study results and limitations: Several hundred graft clones that had expanded were reportedly the source of alpha-beta T cells about two months after transplant.

Only a few counts were recorded for this clonotype. What it binds is unknown. As it was prepared, the TCRbeta library received unique molecular identifiers. TCRdb recomputed calls from the PCR reads with MiXCR, one row per CDR3 protein. Among some 600,000 distinct CDR3 sequences listed, 10% to 15% were seen once. Trimming removed 6 bases from V and 8 bases from J, with 17 bases in between. Germline CDR1 DFQATT, CDR2 SNEGSKA (reference sequence). The CDR3 has 13 residues. This specimen was PBMCs, mostly from graft donor cells, taken 360 days after TCRalphabeta/CD19-depleted stem cell transplant. This chain connects TRBV20-1 to TRBJ2-1, with a weak D call TRBD2 (7 bases). This receptor was taken from a male patient younger than 18 who had a stem cell transplant for acute myeloid leukemia, so the T cells may come from the graft donor. The CDR3 loop is CSAGGRSRDEQFF. The CDR3 nucleotides read TGCAGTGCGGGGGGGCGGTCTCGGGATGAGCAGTTCTTC.